The 23 T cell receptor beta chains given below trace back to one sample, sequenced in a study of blood T cell repertoires in COVID-19. Produced via immunoSEQ multiplex PCR; TCRdb's table is partial and in-frame only. Among more than 150,000 clones listed, about 83% were seen once. The specimen was peripheral blood. These receptors were collected from a woman in her seventies with COVID-19, enrolled during active disease.

Regarding this clone: Other nucleotide sequences from this sample produce the same CDR3. V gene TRBV29-1 combines with J gene TRBJ1-1; the D gene is possibly TRBD1 (5 bases). The CDR3 extends over 13 amino acids. Looked up from germline, CDR1 is SQVTM and CDR2 is ANQGSEA. Between the trimmed V and J ends, which lost 1 base and 1 base, there was a span of 7 bases. In DNA form, the CDR3 reads TGCAGCGTTGAAGGACAGCAGAACACTGAAGCTTTCTTT. Its translation: CSVEGQQNTEAFF.

This chain uses TRBV30 with TRBJ1-5, with a tentative D call TRBD1 (6 bases). Deletions cut 5 bases from V and 6 bases from J, with 14 bases between. Germline CDR1 reads GTSNPN; CDR2 reads SVGIG (reference sequence). This CDR3 is 13 amino acids long. This CDR3 reads CAWGYREGQPQHF. In DNA form, the CDR3 reads TGTGCCTGGGGGTACAGGGAGGGTCAGCCCCAGCATTTT.

The gene calls are TRBV19 and TRBJ2-7; 10 bases agree with TRBD2. The V gene's germline CDR1 is LNHDA and CDR2 SQIVND (reference sequence). V trimming: 5 bases; J trimming: 4 bases; junction bases outside the gene matches: 14. The CDR3 has 17 residues. CDR3: CASSPQTSSGRVYEQYF. The CDR3 DNA sequence: TGTGCCAGTAGTCCACAAACGTCTAGCGGGAGAGTTTACGAGCAGTACTTC.

The chain uses TRBV3-1 (or the pseudogene TRBV3-2) and TRBJ2-3; D is uncertain. Germline CDR1 reads LGHDT; CDR2 reads YNNKEL (reference sequence). The CDR3 length is 17 residues. Trimming took off 0 bases at V and 1 base at J, with 14 bases between the two ends. The CDR3 bases are TGTGCCAGCAGCCAAGATCTAGGAGTTAGAGGCACAGATACGCAGTATTTT. This gives the protein CASSQDLGVRGTDTQYF.

The rearrangement links TRBV5-1 to TRBJ2-7; D is unclear. The CDR3 has 10 amino acids. Looked up from germline, CDR1 is SGHRS and CDR2 is YFSETQ. The V end lost 6 bases, the J end lost 4 bases, and 5 bases lay between the germline ends. This CDR3 is CASNQYEQYF. The CDR3 bases are TGCGCCAGCAACCAGTACGAGCAGTACTTC.

This clone was recorded only once. Other nucleotide sequences from this sample produce the same CDR3. The J gene is TRBJ2-7, the V gene TRBV6-5, with 9 bases identical to TRBD1. Germline-derived CDR1 and CDR2 are MNHEY and SVGAGI. The CDR3 extends over 15 amino acids. The J segment lost 1 base and the V segment lost 0 bases, leaving 1 base of the junction unmatched. The CDR3 region has the DNA TGTGCCAGCAGTTACTCGGGACAGGGTTCCTACGAGCAGTACTTC. Amino acid sequence: CASSYSGQGSYEQYF.

The J gene is TRBJ1-1, the V gene TRBV29-1; a weak D match, TRBD1 (6 bases). This CDR3 region has 12 residues. Trimming removed 5 bases at V and 11 bases at J, with 18 bases between. From germline, CDR1 is SQVTM and CDR2 ANQGSEA. This CDR3 reads CSVNDPGTYAFF. The DNA of the CDR3 is TGCAGCGTTAATGACCCCGGGACATATGCTTTCTTT.

This rearrangement joins TRBV27 to TRBJ1-5, with TRBD1 identical over 7 bases. The CDR3 runs to 14 residues. Germline V gene sequence: CDR1 MNHEY, CDR2 SMNVEV (reference sequence). Trimming removed 6 bases from V and 6 bases from J; junction bases left unmatched: 8. The CDR3 spells CASSWTGTRQPQHF. DNA for the CDR3: TGTGCCAGCAGCTGGACAGGAACCCGTCAGCCCCAGCATTTT.

This chain joins TRBV6-5 and TRBJ2-7; 10 positions agree with TRBD2. Germline V gene data show CDR1 as MNHEY and CDR2 as SVGAGI. This CDR3 contains 14 residues. V lost 10 bases to trimming and J lost 4 bases; unmatched junction nucleotides: 10. The CDR3: CATKAGGGYYEQYF. The CDR3 nucleotides read TGTGCCACTAAAGCGGGAGGGGGATATTACGAGCAGTACTTC.

About this clone itself: Other DNA sequences of this sample code for an identical CDR3. The V and J genes are TRBV28 and TRBJ1-5, with unresolved D. Trimming pared 3 bases from V and 7 bases from J, leaving 7 bases between. Germline V gene lookup returns CDR1 MDHEN and CDR2 SYDVKM. This CDR3 is 12 amino acids long. The CDR3: CASSFSDQPQHF. In DNA form, the CDR3 reads TGTGCCAGCAGTTTCAGCGACCAGCCCCAGCATTTT.

The V call is TRBV6-4, the J call TRBJ1-1; D is unclear. The CDR3 length is 14 residues. Germline-derived CDR1 and CDR2 are MRHNA and SNTAGT. The V end lost 6 bases, the J end lost 1 base, and 12 bases lay between the germline ends. Here the CDR3 reads CASRTTVENTEAFF. The CDR3, as DNA: TGTGCCAGCAGAACCACCGTAGAGAACACTGAAGCTTTCTTT.

The sample holds a few counts of this clone. The DNA for the CDR3 is TGTGCCAGCAGCCCTCGGACAGGGTCCAATCAGCCCCAGCATTTT. Amino acid sequence: CASSPRTGSNQPQHF. The chain joins TRBV6-6 to TRBJ1-5; 8 bases line up with TRBD1. CDR3 length: 15 residues. CDR1 is MNHNY, CDR2 SVGAGI, per germline (reference sequence). J was trimmed by 3 bases and V by 6 bases; bases with no gene match: 7.

V and J are TRBV6-5 and TRBJ2-3; D is perhaps TRBD2 (6 bases). Trimming stripped 7 bases from V and 5 bases from J, with 13 bases between. The CDR3 loop spans 13 amino acids. The germline V gene encodes CDR1 MNHEY and CDR2 SVGAGI. The CDR3 is CASTGGAIDTQYF. Here the CDR3 DNA reads TGTGCCAGCACCGGGGGAGCGATAGATACGCAGTATTTT.

V is TRBV9 and J is TRBJ2-5; the D gene is possibly TRBD2 (6 bases). V lost 3 bases, J lost 2 bases, and 14 bases lay in between. This CDR3 contains 15 residues. Looked up from germline, CDR1 is SGDLS and CDR2 is YYNGEE. The CDR3 nucleotides are TGTGCCAGCAGCGGCTTGGGGGGAGAGCAAGAGACCCAGTACTTC. Its translation: CASSGLGGEQETQYF. The variable domain in full, completed from reference TRBV9 and TRBJ2-5, reads DSGVTQTPKHLITATGQRVTLRCSPRSGDLSVYWYQQSLDQGLQFLIQYYNGEERAKGNILERFSAQQFPDLHSELNLSSLELGDSALYFCASSGLGGEQETQYFGPGTRLLVL.

The J gene is TRBJ2-1, the V gene TRBV3-1 (or the pseudogene TRBV3-2), with D unresolved. The CDR3 totals 15 residues. Looked up from germline, CDR1 is LGHDT and CDR2 is YNNKEL (reference sequence). V lost 1 base, J lost 4 bases, and 11 bases lay in between. The CDR3 reads CASSQAAGKYNEQFF. CDR3 bases: TGTGCCAGCAGCCAAGCGGCAGGAAAATACAATGAGCAGTTCTTC.

This clone was counted a single time. The chain joins TRBV6-5 to TRBJ2-7; TRBD1 might be the D (5 bases). V was clipped by 5 bases and J by 4 bases, with 12 bases between them. This CDR3 comprises 13 residues. Per germline, CDR1 MNHEY and CDR2 SVGAGI. The DNA of the CDR3 is TGTGCCAGCAGTCATCCCCAGGGTTACGAGCAGTACTTC. It specifies CASSHPQGYEQYF.

V and J are TRBV7-6 and TRBJ2-7; possible D gene TRBD1, 6 bases. The CDR3 spans 14 residues. Trimming took off 0 bases at V and 5 bases at J, with 11 bases between the two ends. Germline CDR1 is SGHVS and CDR2 is FNYEAQ. The CDR3 loop is CASSLAAGVNEQYF. DNA for the CDR3: TGTGCCAGCAGCTTAGCGGCAGGGGTCAACGAGCAGTACTTC.

The chain combines TRBV27 with TRBJ1-5; 7 positions agree with TRBD1. V was pared by 5 bases and J by 6 bases, with 10 bases of the junction left unmatched. The CDR3 length is 15 residues. Germline V gene sequence: CDR1 MNHEY, CDR2 SMNVEV (reference sequence). CDR3 DNA: TGTGCCAGCAGTCCACAGGGGACGAGCTTTCAGCCCCAGCATTTT. It specifies CASSPQGTSFQPQHF.

The genes are TRBV24-1 and TRBJ2-5; 8 bases map to TRBD1. Germline CDR1 is KGHDR and CDR2 is SFDVKD. The CDR3 length is 15 residues. Trimming took 3 bases from V and 4 from J; bases not matched to a gene: 6. CDR3 sequence: CATSDLTGAGETQYF. CDR3 DNA sequence: TGTGCCACCAGTGATCTGACAGGGGCAGGAGAGACCCAGTACTTC.

This rearrangement joins TRBV4-1 to TRBJ2-3; 9 nucleotides match TRBD2. The germline CDR1 and CDR2 sequences are MGHRA and YSYEKL. The junction had 13 bases not matched to a gene; V was cut back by 1 base and J by 5 bases. This CDR3 has 18 residues. The CDR3 spells CASSQAPQVAGVEDTQYF. For the CDR3, the DNA is TGCGCCAGCAGCCAAGCTCCCCAGGTAGCGGGAGTTGAAGATACGCAGTATTTT.

This clone was detected a few times. The chain uses TRBV4-1 and TRBJ2-3; D may be TRBD1 (6 bases). CDR1 and CDR2 (germline): MGHRA, YSYEKL. Trimming stripped 7 bases from V and 4 bases from J, with 15 bases between. This CDR3 has 14 amino acids. CDR3 sequence: CASTWTDFADTQYF. In DNA, the CDR3 is TGCGCCAGCACTTGGACAGATTTCGCAGATACGCAGTATTTT.

This clone was observed a handful of times. The chain links TRBV27 to TRBJ1-4; D unclear. There are 14 residues in the CDR3. V dropped 8 bases and J dropped 6 bases, with 16 bases sitting between them. Germline assignment: CDR1 MNHEY and CDR2 SMNVEV (reference sequence). The CDR3 spells CASGDGSTYEKLFF. The DNA for the CDR3 is TGTGCCAGCGGTGATGGGAGTACTTATGAAAAACTGTTTTTT.

V and J are TRBV4-1 and TRBJ2-1, with 10 bases that match TRBD2. The ends lost 0 bases at V and 15 bases at J; junction bases unmatched: 5. CDR3 size: 13 residues. CDR1 is MGHRA and CDR2 is YSYEKL in the germline V gene. Written as DNA, the CDR3 is TGCGCCAGCAGCCAAGAGGGACTAGCGATTGCGTTCTTC. Encoded protein: CASSQEGLAIAFF.